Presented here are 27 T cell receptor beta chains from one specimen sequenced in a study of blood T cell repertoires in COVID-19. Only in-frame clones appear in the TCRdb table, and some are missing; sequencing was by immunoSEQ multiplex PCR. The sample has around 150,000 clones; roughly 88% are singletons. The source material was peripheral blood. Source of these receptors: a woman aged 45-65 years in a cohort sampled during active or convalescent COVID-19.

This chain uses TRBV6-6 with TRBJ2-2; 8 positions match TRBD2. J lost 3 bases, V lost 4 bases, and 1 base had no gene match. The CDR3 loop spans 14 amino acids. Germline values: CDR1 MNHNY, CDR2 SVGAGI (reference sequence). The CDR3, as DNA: TGTGCCAGCAGTTTTAGCGGGGACACCGGGGAGCTGTTTTTT. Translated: CASSFSGDTGELFF.

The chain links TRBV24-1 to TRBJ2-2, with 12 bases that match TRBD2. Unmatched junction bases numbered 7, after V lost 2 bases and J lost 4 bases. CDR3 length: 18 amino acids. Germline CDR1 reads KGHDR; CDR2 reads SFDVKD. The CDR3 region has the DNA TGTGCCACCAGTGATTCCGGCTCGGGACTAGCGGGCACCGGGGAGCTGTTTTTT. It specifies CATSDSGSGLAGTGELFF.

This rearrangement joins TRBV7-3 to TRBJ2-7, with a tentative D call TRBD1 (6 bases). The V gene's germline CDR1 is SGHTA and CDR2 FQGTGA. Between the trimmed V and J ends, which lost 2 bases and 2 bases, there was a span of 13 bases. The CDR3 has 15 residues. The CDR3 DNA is TGTGCCAGCAGCTTATCGGGACATTCGGCCTACGAGCAGTACTTC. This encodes CASSLSGHSAYEQYF.

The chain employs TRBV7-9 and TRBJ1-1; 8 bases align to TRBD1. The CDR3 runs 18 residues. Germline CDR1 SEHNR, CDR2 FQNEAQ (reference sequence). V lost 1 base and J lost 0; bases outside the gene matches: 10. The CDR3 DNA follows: TGTGCCAGCAGCTTAGGTCGGACAGGGCTAGGAGTGAACACTGAAGCTTTCTTT. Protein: CASSLGRTGLGVNTEAFF. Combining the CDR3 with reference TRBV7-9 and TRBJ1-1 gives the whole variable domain DTGVSQNPRHKITKRGQNVTFRCDPISEHNRLYWYRQTLGQGPEFLTYFQNEAQLEKSRLLSDRFSAERPKGSFSTLEIQRTEQGDSAMYLCASSLGRTGLGVNTEAFFGQGTRLTVV.

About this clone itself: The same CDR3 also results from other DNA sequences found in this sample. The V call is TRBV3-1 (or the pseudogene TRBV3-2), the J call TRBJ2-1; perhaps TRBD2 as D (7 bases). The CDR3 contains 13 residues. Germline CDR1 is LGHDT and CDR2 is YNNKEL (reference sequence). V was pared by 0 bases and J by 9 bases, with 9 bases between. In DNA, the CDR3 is TGTGCCAGCAGCCAAGAAGGGGGGGGTGAGCAGTTCTTC. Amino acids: CASSQEGGGEQFF.

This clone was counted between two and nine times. The CDR3: CATSSPGEGHYEQYF. The CDR3 DNA follows: TGTGCCACCAGCAGCCCAGGGGAGGGCCATTACGAGCAGTACTTC. This chain links TRBV15 with TRBJ2-7; weak D call: TRBD2 (7 bases). The CDR3 sequence is 15 residues long. V gave up 3 bases and J gave up 4 bases, with 16 bases separating them. Germline V gives CDR1 LNHNV, CDR2 YYDKDF (reference sequence).

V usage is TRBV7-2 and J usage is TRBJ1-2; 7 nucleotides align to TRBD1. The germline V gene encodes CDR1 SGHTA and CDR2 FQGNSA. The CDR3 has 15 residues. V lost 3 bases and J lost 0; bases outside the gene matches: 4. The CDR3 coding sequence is TGTGCCAGCAGCTTGTCAGGGACAGCTAACTATGGCTACACCTTC. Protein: CASSLSGTANYGYTF.

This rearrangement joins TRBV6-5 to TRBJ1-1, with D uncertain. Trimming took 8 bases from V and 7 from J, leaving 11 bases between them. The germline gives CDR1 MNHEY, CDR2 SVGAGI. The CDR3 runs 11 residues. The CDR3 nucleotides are TGTGCCAGCCCAACGGTTGGTGAAGCTTTCTTT. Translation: CASPTVGEAFF.

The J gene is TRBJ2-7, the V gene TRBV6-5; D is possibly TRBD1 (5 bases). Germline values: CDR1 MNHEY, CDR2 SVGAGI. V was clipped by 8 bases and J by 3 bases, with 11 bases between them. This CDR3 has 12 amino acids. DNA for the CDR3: TGTGCCAGCGTGGGCAGGGACTACGAGCAGTACTTC. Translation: CASVGRDYEQYF.

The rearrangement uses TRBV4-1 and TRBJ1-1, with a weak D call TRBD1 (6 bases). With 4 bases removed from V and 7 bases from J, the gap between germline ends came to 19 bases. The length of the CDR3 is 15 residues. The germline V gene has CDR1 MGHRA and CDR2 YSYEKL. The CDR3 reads CASSPRTVDEREAFF. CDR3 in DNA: TGCGCCAGCAGCCCGAGGACAGTCGATGAGCGTGAAGCTTTCTTT.

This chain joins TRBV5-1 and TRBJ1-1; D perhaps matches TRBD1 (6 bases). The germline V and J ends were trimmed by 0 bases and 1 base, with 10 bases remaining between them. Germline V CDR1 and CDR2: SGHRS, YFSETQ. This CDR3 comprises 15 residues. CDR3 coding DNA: TGCGCCAGCAGCTTGGAGACAGGATCGAACACTGAAGCTTTCTTT. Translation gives CASSLETGSNTEAFF. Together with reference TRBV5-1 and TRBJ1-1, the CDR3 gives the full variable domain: KAGVTQTPRYLIKTRGQQVTLSCSPISGHRSVSWYQQTPGQGLQFLFEYFSETQRNKGNFPGRFSGRQFSNSRSEMNVSTLELGDSALYLCASSLETGSNTEAFFGQGTRLTVV.

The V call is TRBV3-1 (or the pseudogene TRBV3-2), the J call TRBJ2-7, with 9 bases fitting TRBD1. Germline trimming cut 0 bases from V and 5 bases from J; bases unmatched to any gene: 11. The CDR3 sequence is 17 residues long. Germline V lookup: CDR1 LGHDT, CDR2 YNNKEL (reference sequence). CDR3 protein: CASSQDFRTGAFNEQYF. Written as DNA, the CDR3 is TGTGCCAGCAGCCAAGATTTTAGGACAGGGGCCTTCAACGAGCAGTACTTC.

The CDR3 region has the DNA TGTGCCAGTAGTCCGACAGTTATCGACTATGGCTACACCTTC. Amino acid sequence: CASSPTVIDYGYTF. V usage is TRBV19 and J usage is TRBJ1-2; D is perhaps TRBD1 (5 bases). The V end lost 5 bases, the J end lost 3 bases, and 13 bases lay between the germline ends. CDR3 length equals 14 residues. Germline CDR1 LNHDA, CDR2 SQIVND (reference sequence).

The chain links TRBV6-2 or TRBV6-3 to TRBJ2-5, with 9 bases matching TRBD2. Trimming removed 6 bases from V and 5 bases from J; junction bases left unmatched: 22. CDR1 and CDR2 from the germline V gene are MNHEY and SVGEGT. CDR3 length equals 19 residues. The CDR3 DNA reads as TGTGCCAGCAGCCGACAGGTAGGCCGCGGGAGGGGAAAGGAGGAGACCCAGTACTTC. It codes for CASSRQVGRGRGKEETQYF.

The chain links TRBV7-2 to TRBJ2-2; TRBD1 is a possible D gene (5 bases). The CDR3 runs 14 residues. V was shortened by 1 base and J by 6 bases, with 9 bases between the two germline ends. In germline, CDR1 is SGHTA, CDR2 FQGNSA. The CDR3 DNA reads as TGTGCCAGCAGCTTAGGGGGCAAGGCCGGGGAGCTGTTTTTT. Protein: CASSLGGKAGELFF.

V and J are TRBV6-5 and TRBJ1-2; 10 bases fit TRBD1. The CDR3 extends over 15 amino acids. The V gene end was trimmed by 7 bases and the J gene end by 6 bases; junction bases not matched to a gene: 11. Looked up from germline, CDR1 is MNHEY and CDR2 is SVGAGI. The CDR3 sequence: CASTNRATGGNGYTF. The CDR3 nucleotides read TGTGCCAGCACCAACCGTGCGACAGGGGGCAATGGCTACACCTTC.

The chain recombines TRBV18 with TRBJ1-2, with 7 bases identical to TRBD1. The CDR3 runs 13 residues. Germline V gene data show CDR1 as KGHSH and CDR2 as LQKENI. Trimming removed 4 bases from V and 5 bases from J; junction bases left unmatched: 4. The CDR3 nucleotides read TGTGCCAGCTCACTTCGGGACAGTTATGGCTACACCTTC. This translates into CASSLRDSYGYTF.

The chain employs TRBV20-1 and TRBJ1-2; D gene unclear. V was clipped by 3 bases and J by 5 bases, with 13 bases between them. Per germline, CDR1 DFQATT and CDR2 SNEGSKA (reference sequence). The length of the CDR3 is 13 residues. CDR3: CSASFPGQYGYTF. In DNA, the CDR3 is TGCAGTGCTAGTTTTCCGGGTCAGTATGGCTACACCTTC.

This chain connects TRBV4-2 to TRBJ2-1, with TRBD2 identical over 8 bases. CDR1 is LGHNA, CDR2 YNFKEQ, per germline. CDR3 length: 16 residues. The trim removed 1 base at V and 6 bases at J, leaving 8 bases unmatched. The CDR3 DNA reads TGTGCCAGCAGCCAAGGCGTTAGCGGGACACTCAATGAGCAGTTCTTC. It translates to CASSQGVSGTLNEQFF.

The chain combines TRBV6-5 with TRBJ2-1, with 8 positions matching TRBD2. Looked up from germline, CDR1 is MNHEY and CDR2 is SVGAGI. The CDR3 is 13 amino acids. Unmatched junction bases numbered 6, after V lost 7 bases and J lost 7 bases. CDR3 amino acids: CASTIAGWNEQFF. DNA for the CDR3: TGTGCCAGCACGATAGCGGGGTGGAATGAGCAGTTCTTC.

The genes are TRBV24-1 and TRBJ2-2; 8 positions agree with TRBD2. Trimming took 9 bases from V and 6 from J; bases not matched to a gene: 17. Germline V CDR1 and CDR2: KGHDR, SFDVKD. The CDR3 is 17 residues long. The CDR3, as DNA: TGTGCCACCGGGCCTAGCGGGTGGGTCGAAGGTTCCGGGGAGCTGTTTTTT. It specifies CATGPSGWVEGSGELFF.

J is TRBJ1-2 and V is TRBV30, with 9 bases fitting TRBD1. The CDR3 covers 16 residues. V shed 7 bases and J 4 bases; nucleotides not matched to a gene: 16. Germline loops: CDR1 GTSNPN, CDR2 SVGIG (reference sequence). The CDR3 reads CALGPGQGPRVYGYTF. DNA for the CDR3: TGTGCCTTAGGACCCGGACAGGGGCCCAGGGTCTATGGCTACACCTTC.

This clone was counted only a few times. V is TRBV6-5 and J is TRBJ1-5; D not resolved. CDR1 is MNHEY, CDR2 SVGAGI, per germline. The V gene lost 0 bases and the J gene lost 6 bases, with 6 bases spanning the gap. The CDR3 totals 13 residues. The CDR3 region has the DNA TGTGCCAGCAGTTACTCGTCCGGTCAGCCCCAGCATTTT. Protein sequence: CASSYSSGQPQHF.

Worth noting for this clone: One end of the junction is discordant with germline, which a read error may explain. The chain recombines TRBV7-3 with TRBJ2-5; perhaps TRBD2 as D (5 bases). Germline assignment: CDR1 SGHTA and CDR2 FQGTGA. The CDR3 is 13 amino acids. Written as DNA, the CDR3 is TGTGCCAGCAGCCTAACTAGTTGGGAGACCCAGTACTTC. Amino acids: CASSLTSWETQYF.

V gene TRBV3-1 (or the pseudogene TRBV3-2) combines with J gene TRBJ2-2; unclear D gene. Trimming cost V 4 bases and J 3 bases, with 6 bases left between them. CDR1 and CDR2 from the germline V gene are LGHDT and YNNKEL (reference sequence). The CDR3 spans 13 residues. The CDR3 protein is CASSPQDTGELFF. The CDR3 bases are TGTGCCAGCAGCCCTCAGGACACCGGGGAGCTGTTTTTT.

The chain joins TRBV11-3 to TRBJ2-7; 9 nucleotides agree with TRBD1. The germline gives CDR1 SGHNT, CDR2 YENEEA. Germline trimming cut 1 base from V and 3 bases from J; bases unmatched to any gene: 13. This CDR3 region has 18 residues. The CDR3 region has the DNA TGTGCCAGCAGCTTAGGGGGGACAGGGAGTGCATCAAACTACGAGCAGTACTTC. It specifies CASSLGGTGSASNYEQYF. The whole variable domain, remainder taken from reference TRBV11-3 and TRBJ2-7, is EAGVVQSPRYKIIEKKQPVAFWCNPISGHNTLYWYLQNLGQGPELLIRYENEEAVDDSQLPKDRFSAERLKGVDSTLKIQPAELGDSAVYLCASSLGGTGSASNYEQYFGPGTRLTVT.

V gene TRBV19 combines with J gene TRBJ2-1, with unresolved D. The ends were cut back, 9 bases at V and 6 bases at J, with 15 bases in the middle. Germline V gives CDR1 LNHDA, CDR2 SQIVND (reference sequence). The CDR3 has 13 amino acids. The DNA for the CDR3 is TGTGCCAGCGAAAGACTTAACGGCAATGAGCAGTTCTTC. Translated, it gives CASERLNGNEQFF. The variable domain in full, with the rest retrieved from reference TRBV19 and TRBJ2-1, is DGGITQSPKYLFRKEGQNVTLSCEQNLNHDAMYWYRQDPGQGLRLIYYSQIVNDFQKGDIAEGYSVSREKKESFPLTVTSAQKNPTAFYLCASERLNGNEQFFGPGTRLTVL.